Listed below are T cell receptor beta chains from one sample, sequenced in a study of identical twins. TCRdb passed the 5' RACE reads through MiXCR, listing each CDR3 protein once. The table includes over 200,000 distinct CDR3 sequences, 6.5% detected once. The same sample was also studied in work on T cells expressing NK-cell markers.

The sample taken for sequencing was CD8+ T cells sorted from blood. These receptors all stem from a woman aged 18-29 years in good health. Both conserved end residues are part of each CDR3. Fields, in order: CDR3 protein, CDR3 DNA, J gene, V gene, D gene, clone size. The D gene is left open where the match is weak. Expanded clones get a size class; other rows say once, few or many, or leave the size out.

CDR3aa: CASSQGTGTVEPQHF
CDR3nt: TGTGCCAGCAGCCAGGGGACAGGGACAGTGGAGCCCCAGCATTTT
j_gene: TRBJ1-5
v_gene: TRBV3-1
d_gene: TRBD1
abundance: many

CDR3aa: CASSSWTELGEQYF
CDR3nt: TGTGCCAGCAGTTCCTGGACAGAATTAGGCGAGCAGTACTTC
j_gene: TRBJ2-7
v_gene: TRBV27
d_gene: NA
abundance: NA

CDR3aa: CASRPGLLETQYF
CDR3nt: TGTGCCAGCAGACCCGGGCTCCTAGAGACCCAGTACTTC
j_gene: TRBJ2-5
v_gene: TRBV11-2
d_gene: NA
abundance: NA

CDR3aa: CATNLYNEQFF
CDR3nt: TGTGCCACCAATTTGTACAATGAGCAGTTCTTC
j_gene: TRBJ2-1
v_gene: TRBV27
d_gene: NA
abundance: few

CDR3aa: CSVEEEGASPLHF
CDR3nt: TGCAGCGTTGAGGAGGAGGGGGCTTCACCCCTCCACTTT
j_gene: TRBJ1-6
v_gene: TRBV29-1
d_gene: TRBD1
abundance: few

CDR3aa: CASSSLEQGETQYF
CDR3nt: TGTGCCAGCAGTTCCTTGGAGCAGGGGGAGACCCAGTACTTC
j_gene: TRBJ2-5
v_gene: TRBV28
d_gene: NA
abundance: few

CDR3aa: CASSLFPIGRDTFQETQYF
CDR3nt: TGCGCCAGCAGCTTGTTTCCGATCGGGCGGGACACCTTCCAAGAGACCCAGTACTTC
j_gene: TRBJ2-5
v_gene: TRBV5-1
d_gene: NA
abundance: few

CDR3aa: CASSAPGLAGVLGPYEQYF
CDR3nt: TGTGCCAGCAGCGCTCCGGGACTAGCGGGAGTTTTGGGGCCGTACGAGCAGTACTTC
j_gene: TRBJ2-7
v_gene: TRBV3-1
d_gene: TRBD2
abundance: NA

CDR3aa: CASSSIRSPSTDTQYF
CDR3nt: TGTGCCAGCAGCTCTATAAGGTCCCCTAGCACAGATACGCAGTATTTT
j_gene: TRBJ2-3
v_gene: TRBV7-9
d_gene: NA
abundance: few

CDR3aa: CASIQTVFATNEKLFF
CDR3nt: TGTGCCAGCATACAGACCGTTTTTGCAACTAATGAAAAACTGTTTTTT
j_gene: TRBJ1-4
v_gene: TRBV6-1
d_gene: NA
abundance: few

CDR3aa: CASNLTSGGTDTQYF
CDR3nt: TGTGCCAGCAATCTGACTAGCGGGGGTACAGATACGCAGTATTTT
j_gene: TRBJ2-3
v_gene: TRBV12-3/TRBV12-4
d_gene: TRBD2
abundance: many

CDR3aa: CASSFPEAFF
CDR3nt: TGTGCCAGCTCTTTCCCTGAAGCTTTCTTT
j_gene: TRBJ1-1
v_gene: TRBV2
d_gene: NA
abundance: NA

CDR3aa: CASIGGSYEQYF
CDR3nt: TGTGCCAGCATCGGGGGGTCCTACGAGCAGTACTTC
j_gene: TRBJ2-7
v_gene: TRBV9
d_gene: TRBD2
abundance: NA

CDR3aa: CASSNREAGNTIYF
CDR3nt: TGTGCCAGCAGTAACAGGGAGGCTGGAAACACCATATATTTT
j_gene: TRBJ1-3
v_gene: TRBV12-3/TRBV12-4
d_gene: NA
abundance: many

CDR3aa: CASSLDGLAVSYEQYF
CDR3nt: TGCGCCAGCAGCTTGGACGGACTAGCGGTCTCCTACGAGCAGTACTTC
j_gene: TRBJ2-7
v_gene: TRBV5-1
d_gene: TRBD2
abundance: many

CDR3aa: CSVGQPSAEQYF
CDR3nt: TGCAGCGTTGGACAACCGTCGGCCGAGCAGTACTTC
j_gene: TRBJ2-7
v_gene: TRBV29-1
d_gene: NA
abundance: few

CDR3aa: CASSSDSNQPQHF
CDR3nt: TGTGCCAGCAGTTCGGACAGCAATCAGCCCCAGCATTTT
j_gene: TRBJ1-5
v_gene: TRBV5-6
d_gene: NA
abundance: few

CDR3aa: CASSLGQGAPLDYGYTF
CDR3nt: TGCGCCAGCAGCTTGGGGCAGGGTGCCCCTCTCGACTATGGCTACACCTTC
j_gene: TRBJ1-2
v_gene: TRBV5-1
d_gene: NA
abundance: NA

CDR3aa: CASTGFTGELFF
CDR3nt: TGCGCCAGTACAGGGTTCACCGGGGAGCTGTTTTTT
j_gene: TRBJ2-2
v_gene: TRBV10-1
d_gene: NA
abundance: NA

CDR3aa: CASSLGVWGQGISGANVLTF
CDR3nt: TGTGCCAGCAGCTTAGGGGTCTGGGGACAGGGTATCTCTGGGGCCAACGTCCTGACTTTC
j_gene: TRBJ2-6
v_gene: TRBV7-8
d_gene: TRBD1
abundance: few

CDR3aa: CASSPPKVGDTGELFF
CDR3nt: TGCGCCAGCAGCCCCCCTAAGGTAGGGGACACCGGGGAGCTGTTTTTT
j_gene: TRBJ2-2
v_gene: TRBV5-1
d_gene: NA
abundance: few

CDR3aa: CSVEDNPFGTGGSSYEQYF
CDR3nt: TGCAGCGTTGAAGATAACCCCTTCGGGACAGGGGGTTCCTCCTACGAGCAGTACTTC
j_gene: TRBJ2-7
v_gene: TRBV29-1
d_gene: TRBD1
abundance: many

CDR3aa: CASSQGWAGTYEQYF
CDR3nt: TGCGCCAGCAGCCAAGGTTGGGCGGGAACCTACGAGCAGTACTTC
j_gene: TRBJ2-7
v_gene: TRBV4-3
d_gene: NA
abundance: NA

CDR3aa: CASGLGRLLEAFF
CDR3nt: TGTGCCAGCGGCCTTGGGCGACTCCTTGAAGCTTTCTTT
j_gene: TRBJ1-1
v_gene: TRBV5-5
d_gene: NA
abundance: NA

CDR3aa: CASSNPGQGPYEKLFF
CDR3nt: TGTGCCAGCAGTAACCCGGGACAGGGGCCGTATGAAAAACTGTTTTTT
j_gene: TRBJ1-4
v_gene: TRBV6-5
d_gene: TRBD1
abundance: NA

CDR3aa: CASADSGGRAFF
CDR3nt: TGTGCCAGCGCGGATTCTGGGGGTCGGGCTTTCTTT
j_gene: TRBJ1-1
v_gene: TRBV12-3/TRBV12-4
d_gene: NA
abundance: many

CDR3aa: CASSVVTGGGETQYF
CDR3nt: TGTGCCAGCAGCGTAGTAACAGGGGGAGGGGAGACCCAGTACTTC
j_gene: TRBJ2-5
v_gene: TRBV9
d_gene: NA
abundance: few

CDR3aa: CASGHTYEQYF
CDR3nt: TGTGCCAGCGGGCATACCTACGAGCAGTACTTC
j_gene: TRBJ2-7
v_gene: TRBV7-9
d_gene: NA
abundance: many

CDR3aa: CASSKVEDRMNTEAFF
CDR3nt: TGTGCCAGCAGCAAAGTAGAGGACAGAATGAACACTGAAGCTTTCTTT
j_gene: TRBJ1-1
v_gene: TRBV21-1
d_gene: NA
abundance: NA

CDR3aa: CASSSRVGQGASYGYTF
CDR3nt: TGTGCCAGCAGCTCCCGTGTGGGACAGGGGGCCTCCTATGGCTACACCTTC
j_gene: TRBJ1-2
v_gene: TRBV7-9
d_gene: TRBD1
abundance: many

CDR3aa: CASSQDLGTGNYNEQFF
CDR3nt: TGCGCCAGCAGCCAAGATCTCGGGACAGGGAACTACAATGAGCAGTTCTTC
j_gene: TRBJ2-1
v_gene: TRBV4-1
d_gene: TRBD1
abundance: few

CDR3aa: CATSGGAFNSPLHF
CDR3nt: TGTGCCACCAGCGGCGGGGCCTTTAATTCACCCCTCCACTTT
j_gene: TRBJ1-6
v_gene: TRBV15
d_gene: NA
abundance: many

CDR3aa: CASSMPTSDLYSPLHF
CDR3nt: TGTGCCAGTAGTATGCCCACCTCGGACCTGTATTCACCCCTCCACTTT
j_gene: TRBJ1-6
v_gene: TRBV19
d_gene: NA
abundance: NA

CDR3aa: CASSLSQSGTGPTDTQYF
CDR3nt: TGTGCCAGCAGTTTATCACAATCCGGGACAGGGCCCACAGATACGCAGTATTTT
j_gene: TRBJ2-3
v_gene: TRBV27
d_gene: TRBD1
abundance: few

CDR3aa: CSARHTSGDNEQFF
CDR3nt: TGCAGTGCTAGACATACTAGCGGTGACAATGAGCAGTTCTTC
j_gene: TRBJ2-1
v_gene: TRBV20-1
d_gene: TRBD2
abundance: few

CDR3aa: CASSLGTANQPQHF
CDR3nt: TGTGCCAGCAGCTTAGGGACAGCTAATCAGCCCCAGCATTTT
j_gene: TRBJ1-5
v_gene: TRBV13
d_gene: NA
abundance: NA

CDR3aa: CATSGFPQGSGNTIYF
CDR3nt: TGTGCCACCAGCGGGTTTCCGCAGGGGTCTGGAAACACCATATATTTT
j_gene: TRBJ1-3
v_gene: TRBV15
d_gene: NA
abundance: NA

CDR3aa: CASSAPLNSTDTQYF
CDR3nt: TGTGCCAGCAGCGCTCCCCTTAATTCGACAGATACGCAGTATTTT
j_gene: TRBJ2-3
v_gene: TRBV5-6
d_gene: NA
abundance: many

CDR3aa: CASSQRTQRTQYF
CDR3nt: TGTGCCAGCAGTCAAAGGACCCAGCGGACCCAGTACTTC
j_gene: TRBJ2-5
v_gene: TRBV7-9
d_gene: NA
abundance: NA

CDR3aa: CASSPSGGLSEQYF
CDR3nt: TGTGCCAGCAGCCCCAGCGGGGGTTTATCCGAGCAGTACTTC
j_gene: TRBJ2-7
v_gene: TRBV9
d_gene: TRBD2
abundance: NA

CDR3aa: CASGDLRENFF
CDR3nt: TGTGCCAGCGGGGACCTCAGGGAGAACTTCTTT
j_gene: TRBJ1-1
v_gene: TRBV27
d_gene: NA
abundance: few

CDR3aa: CAISENREGTEAFF
CDR3nt: TGTGCCATCAGTGAAAACAGGGAGGGCACTGAAGCTTTCTTT
j_gene: TRBJ1-1
v_gene: TRBV10-3
d_gene: NA
abundance: few